This TCR beta chain was sequenced in a study of tumor and adjacent non-tumor tissue in lung cancer. Study-wide context: Patients comprised roughly 12 adenocarcinoma, a couple of squamous cell carcinoma and 1 small cell lung cancer. Aged about 31 to 80 years, patients included approximately 11 men and five or six women with stage I to III disease. Whole-study results and caveats: In normal lung, the top 100 clones were significantly more dominant than in tumor.

With regard to this clonotype: The antigen is not known. Compared with germline, one end of the junction differs, possibly owing to a read error.

Three rounds of nested PCR, following a modified ARM-PCR protocol, produced the TCRbeta library. Each CDR3 protein gets one entry after TCRdb re-called the multiplex PCR reads with MiXCR. This table has approximately 110,000 distinct CDR3 sequences, over 55% appearing once. The template was RNA from unsorted bulk tissue. This non-tumor lung sample came from over 3 cm beyond the tumor edge. Donors were chemotherapy-naive, newly diagnosed lung cancer surgical patients in China, August–late 2014. The CDR3 has 16 amino acids. Germline CDR1 and CDR2: SGHNT and YENEEA. Sequenced: distant non-tumor lung tissue. This chain links TRBV11-3 with TRBJ2-1; D uncertain. This receptor was taken from a man in his sixties with non-small cell lung cancer. CDR3 amino acids: CVSSPARRSPYNEQFF. The CDR3 nucleotides read TGTGTCAGCAGTCCCGCCCGGAGAAGCCCCTACAATGAGCAGTTCTTC.